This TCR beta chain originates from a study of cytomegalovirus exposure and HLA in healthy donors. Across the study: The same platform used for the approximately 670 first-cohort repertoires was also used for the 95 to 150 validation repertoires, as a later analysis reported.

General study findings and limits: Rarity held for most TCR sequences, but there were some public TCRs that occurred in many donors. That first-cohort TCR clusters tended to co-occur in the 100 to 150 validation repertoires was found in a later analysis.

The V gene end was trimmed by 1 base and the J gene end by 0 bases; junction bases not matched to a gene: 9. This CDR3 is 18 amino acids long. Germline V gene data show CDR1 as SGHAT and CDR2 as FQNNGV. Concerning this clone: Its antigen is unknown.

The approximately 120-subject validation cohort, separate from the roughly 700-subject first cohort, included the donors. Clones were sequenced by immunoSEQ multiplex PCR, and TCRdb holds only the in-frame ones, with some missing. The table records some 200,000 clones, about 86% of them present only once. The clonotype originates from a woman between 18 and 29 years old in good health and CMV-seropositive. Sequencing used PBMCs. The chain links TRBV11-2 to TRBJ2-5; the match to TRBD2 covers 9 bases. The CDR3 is CASSLVSLAGSYQETQYF. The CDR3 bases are TGTGCCAGCAGCTTAGTATCCCTAGCGGGGTCGTACCAAGAGACCCAGTACTTC. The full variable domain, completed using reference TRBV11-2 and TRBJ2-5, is EAGVAQSPRYKIIEKRQSVAFWCNPISGHATLYWYQQILGQGPKLLIQFQNNGVVDDSQLPKDRFSAERLKGVDSTLKIQPAKLEDSAVYLCASSLVSLAGSYQETQYFGPGTRLLVL.